A single sample is the source of the 21 T cell receptor beta chains below, sequenced in a study of cytomegalovirus exposure and HLA in healthy donors. Primers included in the PCR were 60 Vbeta and 13 Jbeta primers. Sequencing used immunoSEQ multiplex PCR; TCRdb keeps in-frame clones, though not all of them. The data hold 150,000 or so clones, with around three quarters observed a single time. The source material was PBMCs. The source is a man aged 45 to 65 in good health and CMV-seropositive.

The chain is built from TRBV7-8 and TRBJ2-1, with a tentative D call TRBD2 (6 bases). This CDR3 spans 13 amino acids. Trimming removed 4 bases from V and 8 bases from J, with 12 bases in between. Germline assignment: CDR1 SGHVS and CDR2 FQNEAQ. The CDR3 sequence is CASSSAGPYEQFF. CDR3 DNA: TGTGCCAGCAGCTCCGCGGGGCCGTATGAGCAGTTCTTC.

V and J are TRBV5-1 and TRBJ2-7, with 13 bases identical to TRBD2. Trimming removed 4 bases from V and 7 bases from J; junction bases left unmatched: 14. The CDR3 runs 17 residues. Germline CDR1 reads SGHRS; CDR2 reads YFSETQ. The CDR3, as DNA: TGCGCCAGCAGCGTCGGACTAGCGGGGGAACTTGCACCTGAGCAGTACTTC. Translated, it gives CASSVGLAGELAPEQYF.

The chain uses TRBV10-1 and TRBJ1-6, with 9 bases aligning to TRBD1. V shed 0 bases and J 9 bases; nucleotides not matched to a gene: 12. Germline V gives CDR1 WNHNN, CDR2 SYGVQD (reference sequence). The CDR3 length is 18 residues. In DNA, the CDR3 is TGCGCCAGCAGTGAGTCTGGCTCACCGGACAGGGGACCTTCACCCCTCCACTTT. Protein product: CASSESGSPDRGPSPLHF.

The chain has TRBV29-1 and TRBJ1-2; weak D call: TRBD1 (6 bases). Trimming pared 5 bases from V and 4 bases from J, leaving 26 bases between. This CDR3 contains 17 residues. Germline CDR1 SQVTM, CDR2 ANQGSEA. The CDR3 is CSVWGGTSEEGAYGYTF. The CDR3 region has the DNA TGCAGCGTTTGGGGGGGGACATCCGAAGAGGGAGCCTATGGCTACACCTTC.

The gene calls are TRBV4-3 and TRBJ2-5, with TRBD1 matching 7 bases. The DNA end lines up better with TRBJ2-7; the J call may be wrong. The CDR3 contains 15 residues. In germline, CDR1 is LGHNA, CDR2 YSLEER. The CDR3 reads CASSQENRGTYEQYF. DNA of the CDR3: TGCGCCAGCAGCCAAGAGAACAGGGGCACCTACGAGCAGTACTTC.

The gene calls are TRBV2 and TRBJ2-3; D is perhaps TRBD1 (6 bases). V lost 2 bases and J lost 3, with 6 bases in between. Looked up from germline, CDR1 is SNHLY and CDR2 is FYNNEI. This CDR3 has 13 residues. CDR3 nucleotide sequence: TGTGCCAGCAGTGAACAGGGGACAGATACGCAGTATTTT. Translated: CASSEQGTDTQYF.

This chain uses TRBV5-4 with TRBJ1-2; D ambiguous. Germline-derived CDR1 and CDR2 are SGHNT and YYREEE (reference sequence). This CDR3 contains 14 residues. Trimming stripped 6 bases from V and 5 bases from J, with 17 bases between. The CDR3 DNA reads TGTGCCAGCAACGAGGACGAGGGAGCTTATGGCTACACCTTC. Translation gives CASNEDEGAYGYTF.

The V and J genes are TRBV5-4 and TRBJ1-3; possibly TRBD1 for D (6 bases). CDR1 and CDR2 (germline): SGHNT, YYREEE (reference sequence). The CDR3 length is 14 residues. Trimming removed 5 bases from V and 1 base from J, with 10 bases in between. The CDR3 DNA is TGTGCCAGCAGAAGGGACATATCTGGAAACACCATATATTTT. Protein sequence: CASRRDISGNTIYF.

The rearrangement uses TRBV9 and TRBJ2-5; 9 bases align to TRBD1. With the DNA end fitting TRBJ2-7 better, the J assignment may be wrong. CDR3 length: 14 amino acids. Germline lookup yields CDR1 SGDLS and CDR2 YYNGEE. The CDR3 loop reads CASSSGTGLSEQYF. In DNA, the CDR3 is TGTGCCAGCAGCTCCGGGACAGGGCTTTCCGAGCAGTACTTC.

The chain combines TRBV6-5 with TRBJ1-2, with 7 bases that match TRBD1. Germline loops: CDR1 MNHEY, CDR2 SVGAGI. The CDR3 extends over 14 amino acids. The V segment lost 2 bases and the J segment 4 bases; nucleotides outside the gene matches: 4. CDR3 sequence: CASSYVSGGYGYTF. The CDR3 DNA sequence: TGTGCCAGCAGTTACGTCTCAGGGGGCTATGGCTACACCTTC.

The chain is built from TRBV6-5 and TRBJ1-3, with D perhaps TRBD1 (6 bases). CDR1 and CDR2 (germline): MNHEY, SVGAGI. The ends were cut back, 5 bases at V and 0 bases at J, with 11 bases in the middle. CDR3 size: 15 residues. CDR3 sequence (DNA): TGTGCCAGCAGTACGGACAGCGGCTCTGGAAACACCATATATTTT. Amino acid sequence: CASSTDSGSGNTIYF.

The V and J genes are TRBV27 and TRBJ1-6, with 7 bases lining up with TRBD1. Losses at the gene ends were 3 bases for V and 0 bases for J; bases not matched to a gene: 5. This CDR3 contains 17 residues. CDR1 is MNHEY, CDR2 SMNVEV, per germline (reference sequence). The CDR3 region is CASSFGTESSYNSPLHF. CDR3 nucleotides: TGTGCCAGCAGTTTTGGGACAGAGAGCTCCTATAATTCACCCCTCCACTTT.

J is TRBJ1-3 and V is TRBV6-1; TRBD1 might be the D (6 bases). This CDR3 region has 17 residues. V was trimmed by 4 bases and J by 1 base, leaving 17 bases between them. Per germline, CDR1 MNHNS and CDR2 SASEGT. The CDR3 loop is CASSVEGTLASGNTIYF. For the CDR3, the DNA is TGTGCCAGCAGTGTTGAGGGGACATTGGCGTCTGGAAACACCATATATTTT.

This clone was seen a handful of times. The gene calls are TRBV30 and TRBJ1-2; TRBD1 matches at 9 bases. Germline loops: CDR1 GTSNPN, CDR2 SVGIG (reference sequence). This CDR3 has 14 residues. The V and J ends lost 4 bases and 3 bases, in that order; junction bases with no gene match: 6. CDR3 DNA: TGTGCCTGGACGACAGGGGGTGGGTACTATGGCTACACCTTC. Its translation: CAWTTGGGYYGYTF.

On this clone itself: Other DNA variants within this sample encode the same CDR3. This sequence joins TRBV7-2 and TRBJ1-5; 7 positions match TRBD1. CDR1 and CDR2 (germline): SGHTA, FQGNSA. V was pared by 5 bases and J by 2 bases, with 6 bases of the junction left unmatched. This CDR3 contains 15 residues. CDR3 nucleotide sequence: TGTGCCAGCAGCCCACGACAGGGCGGCAATCAGCCCCAGCATTTT. It specifies CASSPRQGGNQPQHF.

This chain connects TRBV5-4 to TRBJ2-2; 10 bases match TRBD1. Germline CDR1 reads SGHNT; CDR2 reads YYREEE (reference sequence). The CDR3 has 16 residues. Trimming at V came to 4 bases and at J to 6 bases, leaving 9 bases not matched to a gene. CDR3 region: CASSPMGQGRAGELFF. The CDR3 nucleotides are TGTGCCAGCAGCCCAATGGGACAGGGGAGGGCCGGGGAGCTGTTTTTT.

The chain combines TRBV28 with TRBJ1-5; perhaps TRBD1 as D (5 bases). V lost 5 bases and J lost 4, with 12 bases in between. In germline, CDR1 is MDHEN, CDR2 SYDVKM. The CDR3 loop spans 14 amino acids. CDR3: CASSISQGNQPQHF. DNA for the CDR3: TGTGCCAGCAGTATCTCCCAGGGAAATCAGCCCCAGCATTTT. The full variable domain, completed using reference TRBV28 and TRBJ1-5, is DVKVTQSSRYLVKRTGEKVFLECVQDMDHENMFWYRQDPGLGLRLIYFSYDVKMKEKGDIPEGYSVSREKKERFSLILESASTNQTSMYLCASSISQGNQPQHFGDGTRLSIL.

The V call is TRBV6-1, the J call TRBJ2-3; D might be TRBD1 (6 bases). Germline V gives CDR1 MNHNS, CDR2 SASEGT. CDR3 length: 14 amino acids. V was cut by 7 bases and J by 6 bases, with 17 bases left in between. The CDR3 spells CASTTGTRTDTQYF. The CDR3 DNA reads as TGTGCCAGCACTACCGGGACAAGGACGGATACGCAGTATTTT.

This chain joins TRBV27 and TRBJ1-2; D gene unclear. Germline V gene lookup returns CDR1 MNHEY and CDR2 SMNVEV (reference sequence). The V and J ends lost 0 bases and 4 bases respectively, with 12 bases between them. This CDR3 has 15 amino acids. Written as DNA, the CDR3 is TGTGCCAGCAGTTTATCGTTTGCGGCTCCCTATGGCTACACCTTC. This translates into CASSLSFAAPYGYTF.

V and J are TRBV28 and TRBJ1-2; the match to TRBD1 covers 10 bases. The CDR3 consists of 17 residues. V lost 6 bases to trimming and J lost 4 bases; unmatched junction nucleotides: 14. CDR1 is MDHEN and CDR2 is SYDVKM in the germline V gene. The CDR3 region has the DNA TGTGCCAGCAGGAATCCCGGGACAGGGGATGCACTCTATGGCTACACCTTC. Translated, it gives CASRNPGTGDALYGYTF.

V gene TRBV7-9 combines with J gene TRBJ2-1; D remains ambiguous. The V gene's germline CDR1 is SEHNR and CDR2 FQNEAQ (reference sequence). V gave up 5 bases and J gave up 8 bases, with 10 bases separating them. The CDR3 consists of 12 residues. The CDR3 loop reads CASSPSFDEQFF. In nucleotides, the CDR3 is TGTGCCAGCAGCCCCTCTTTCGATGAGCAGTTCTTC.